The T cell receptor (beta chain) described here comes from a study of blood T cell repertoires in COVID-19. Background on the study: Acute-phase and convalescent COVID-19 samples originated in the United States, Italy and Spain. From T cells, B-cell-depleted T cells, or PBMCs came the material, which was cDNA or gDNA.

As handled by the study authors: It was from reference gene primer amplification that nucleated cell counts were estimated. Sequencing was performed with immunoSEQ multiplex PCR; in TCRdb, only in-frame clones are kept and a portion is missing. V, J and clone size were drawn from that table, and D and trimming were deduced from the DNA. The sample lists approximately 160,000 clones; 75% to 90% were seen once. This clone was counted a single time. V lost 6 bases to trimming and J lost 7 bases, with 25 bases between them. Germline CDR1 reads MNHEY; CDR2 reads SMNVEV (reference sequence). CDR3 size: 18 residues.

This sequence joins TRBV27 and TRBJ1-6; possibly TRBD1 for D (6 bases). The TCR was taken from a human donor in a cohort sampled during active COVID-19. Sequenced sample: peripheral blood. In DNA form, the CDR3 reads TGTGCCAGCAGGGCCGGGACATCGGACGAGGCCCGAAATTCACCCCTCCACTTT. It translates to CASRAGTSDEARNSPLHF.